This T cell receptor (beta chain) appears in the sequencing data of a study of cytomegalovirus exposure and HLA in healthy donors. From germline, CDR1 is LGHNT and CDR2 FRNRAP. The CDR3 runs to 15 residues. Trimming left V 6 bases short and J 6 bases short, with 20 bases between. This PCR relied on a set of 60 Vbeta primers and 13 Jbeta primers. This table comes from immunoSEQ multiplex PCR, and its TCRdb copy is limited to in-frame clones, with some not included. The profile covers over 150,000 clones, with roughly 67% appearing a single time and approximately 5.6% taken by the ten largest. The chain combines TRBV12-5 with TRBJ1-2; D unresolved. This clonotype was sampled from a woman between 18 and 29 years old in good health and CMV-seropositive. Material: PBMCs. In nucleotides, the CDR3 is TGTGCTAGTGGGTCCTATAGCTCGGGTCCCAATGGCTACACCTTC. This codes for CASGSYSSGPNGYTF.